The clone carrying this T cell receptor (beta chain) was detected many times. As yet, its antigen is unknown. cDNA carried unique molecular identifiers, and a universal primer site was added by template switching. TCRdb processed the 5' RACE reads anew with MiXCR; each CDR3 protein has one entry. The table shows a few hundred thousand distinct CDR3 sequences, with around a tenth occurring only once. V shed 0 bases and J shed 1 base, with 12 bases lying between them. The CDR3 totals 15 residues. The germline V gene has CDR1 DFQATT and CDR2 SNEGSKA (reference sequence). This entry is derived from a study of identical twins. Study outcomes and limitations: Excess sharing by twins proved weaker in beta out-of-frame sequences. There were fewer insertions in abundant cord blood beta clonotypes, but memory repertoires showed no such pattern.

The sample also formed part of further work on yellow fever vaccine responses in identical twins. That paper adds: On the reported evidence, twins' vaccine T cell responses seemed partly convergent and partly personalized.

The sequencing sample was made of PBMCs. This chain links TRBV20-1 with TRBJ2-5; a possible D gene is TRBD1 (6 bases). This TCR was sampled from a woman aged 18-30 years in good health. DNA for the CDR3: TGCAGTGCTAGAGACCTCAGGGGTTCCCAAGAGACCCAGTACTTC. It is translated as CSARDLRGSQETQYF.